Following are 2 T cell receptor beta chains from one sample sequenced in a study of tissue T cells after allogeneic stem cell transplantation. The repertoire was sequenced with immunoSEQ multiplex PCR; TCRdb's copy has only in-frame clones and lacks some. The sample contains about 26,000 clones, less than 95% of which appear only once. The sample consisted of blood, taken before transplantation. The receptor source for this set is a male donor at least 60 years old who later had graft-versus-host disease after an allogeneic stem cell transplant.

The chain couples TRBV21-1 to TRBJ2-7; TRBD1 is taken as the D call from the table, unchecked against the DNA. TRBV21-1 is described as a pseudogene. The CDR3 has 15 residues. The CDR3 coding sequence is TGTGCCAGCACCGAGGGGGCGACGCCCTCCTACGAGCAGTACTTC. Translation gives CASTEGATPSYEQYF.

This clone has a handful of counts. The chain recombines TRBV18 with TRBJ1-2, with D uncertain. The CDR3 sequence is 13 residues long. V dropped 2 bases and J dropped 3 bases, with 7 bases sitting between them. CDR1 KGHSH and CDR2 LQKENI come from the germline V gene. The CDR3 nucleotides read TGTGCCAGCTCACCAGGGGTCGACTATGGCTACACCTTC. Encoded protein: CASSPGVDYGYTF.